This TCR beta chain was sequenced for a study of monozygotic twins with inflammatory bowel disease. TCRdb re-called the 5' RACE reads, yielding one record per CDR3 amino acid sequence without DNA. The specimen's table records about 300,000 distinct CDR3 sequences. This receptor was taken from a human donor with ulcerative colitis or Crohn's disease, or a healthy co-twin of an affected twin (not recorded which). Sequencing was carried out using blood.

The CDR3 is CASSVQGRQLLTNEQFF. The chain employs TRBV9 and TRBJ2-1. In germline, CDR1 is SGDLS, CDR2 YYNGEE. The CDR3 has 17 amino acids.